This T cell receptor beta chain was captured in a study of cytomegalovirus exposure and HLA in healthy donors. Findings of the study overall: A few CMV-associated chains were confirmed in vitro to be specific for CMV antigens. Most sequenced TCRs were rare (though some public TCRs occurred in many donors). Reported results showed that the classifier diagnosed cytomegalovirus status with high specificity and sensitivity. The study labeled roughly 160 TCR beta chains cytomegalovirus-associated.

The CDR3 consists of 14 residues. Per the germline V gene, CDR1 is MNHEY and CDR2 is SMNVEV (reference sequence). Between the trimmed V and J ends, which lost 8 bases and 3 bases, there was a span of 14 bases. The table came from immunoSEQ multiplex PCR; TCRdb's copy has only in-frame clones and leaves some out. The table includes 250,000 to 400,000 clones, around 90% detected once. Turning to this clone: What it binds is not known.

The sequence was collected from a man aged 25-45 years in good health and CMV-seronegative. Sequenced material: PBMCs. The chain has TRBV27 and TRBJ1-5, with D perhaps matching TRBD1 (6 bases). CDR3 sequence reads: CASQAGGSNQPQHF. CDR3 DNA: TGTGCCAGCCAGGCGGGGGGCTCCAATCAGCCCCAGCATTTT.